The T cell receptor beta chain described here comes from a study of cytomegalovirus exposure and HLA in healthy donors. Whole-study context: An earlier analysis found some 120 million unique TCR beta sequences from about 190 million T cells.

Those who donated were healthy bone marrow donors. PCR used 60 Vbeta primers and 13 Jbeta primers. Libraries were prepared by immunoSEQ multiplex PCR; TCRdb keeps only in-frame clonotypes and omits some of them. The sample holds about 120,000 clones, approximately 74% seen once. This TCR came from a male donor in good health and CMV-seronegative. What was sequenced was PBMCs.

This chain's CDR3 is CASSQERTMNTEAFF. The CDR3 nucleotides are TGTGCCAGCAGCCAAGAAAGGACTATGAACACTGAAGCTTTCTTT. This chain joins TRBV14 and TRBJ1-1; D is unclear. There are 15 residues in the CDR3. V lost 0 bases and J 0 bases, leaving 8 bases between the germline ends. Germline values: CDR1 SGHDN, CDR2 FVKESK. Supplemented by reference TRBV14 and TRBJ1-1, the full variable domain reads EAGVTQFPSHSVIEKGQTVTLRCDPISGHDNLYWYRRVMGKEIKFLLHFVKESKQDESGMPNNRFLAERTGGTYSTLKVQPAELEDSGVYFCASSQERTMNTEAFFGQGTRLTVV.